The entry that follows covers one T cell receptor beta chain sequence. A clone one base away is much larger, so this may be a read error. Patients had received no treatment of any kind before thyroid surgery. The record originates from a study of metastatic and nonmetastatic thyroid tumors. TCRdb used MiXCR to call clones anew from the PCR reads. Of 40,000 to 50,000 clones listed, about 12% are singletons. The V end lost 6 bases, the J end lost 3 bases, and 12 bases lay between the germline ends. In germline, CDR1 is SGHKS, CDR2 YYEKEE (reference sequence). The CDR3 totals 13 residues. The chain employs TRBV5-5 and TRBJ2-5, with no clear D. The specimen sequenced was blood. This TCR was sampled from a male donor with papillary thyroid cancer or a benign thyroid nodule (not recorded which). Some clones in this sample may be carry-over from other donors' samples. The CDR3 nucleotides are TGTGCCAGCAACATTGGGATGAAAGAGACCCAGTACTTC. Translating it yields CASNIGMKETQYF.